These 18 T cell receptor beta chains share one sample of origin, sequenced in a study of cytomegalovirus exposure and HLA in healthy donors. Primers for the PCR totalled 60 Vbeta and 13 Jbeta. The table came from immunoSEQ multiplex PCR; TCRdb's copy has only in-frame clones and leaves some out. The data hold approximately 150,000 clones, with under 80% observed a single time. Sample: PBMCs. These receptors all stem from a woman between 45 and 60 years old in good health and CMV-seropositive.

This clone was seen a single time. The chain combines TRBV1 with TRBJ1-2. TRBV1 is shown as a pseudogene. There are 15 residues in the CDR3. The CDR3 is CTSSPPRRGYYGYTF. As DNA, the CDR3 is TGCACCAGCAGCCCCCCGAGGAGGGGTTACTATGGCTACACCTTC.

The chain combines TRBV14 with TRBJ1-2; a possible D gene is TRBD1 (5 bases). Trimming pared 1 base from V and 7 bases from J, leaving 13 bases between. Germline V gives CDR1 SGHDN, CDR2 FVKESK. This CDR3 is 14 amino acids long. CDR3 amino acids: CASSQVPGIGGYTF. The CDR3 bases are TGTGCCAGCAGCCAAGTTCCAGGGATTGGTGGCTACACCTTC.

This clone was recorded once. The chain uses TRBV7-3 and TRBJ2-1; the match to TRBD1 covers 8 bases. The germline CDR1 and CDR2 sequences are SGHTA and FQGTGA. The trim removed 2 bases at V and 9 bases at J, leaving 9 bases unmatched. This CDR3 spans 15 amino acids. Written as DNA, the CDR3 is TGTGCCAGCAGCTTAGATAGGACAGGGAGGAGTGAGCAGTTCTTC. Amino acid sequence: CASSLDRTGRSEQFF.

V and J are TRBV2 and TRBJ2-5, with D hard to call. Germline V lookup: CDR1 SNHLY, CDR2 FYNNEI. V was shortened by 5 bases and J by 5 bases, with 6 bases between the two germline ends. CDR3 length: 11 residues. The CDR3 region has the DNA TGTGCCAGCAGTCCTAGGGAGACCCAGTACTTC. This sequence encodes CASSPRETQYF.

The CDR3 DNA reads TGTGCCAGCAGTTACGGGGCTAGCAATCAGCCCCAGCATTTT. It is translated as CASSYGASNQPQHF. The chain recombines TRBV6-5 with TRBJ1-5; D is possibly TRBD1 (5 bases). The CDR3 has 14 residues. The V gene lost 2 bases and the J gene lost 0 bases, with 5 bases spanning the gap. In germline, CDR1 is MNHEY, CDR2 SVGAGI.

This clone appeared a few times. CDR3 nucleotide sequence: TGTGCCAGCAGCTTAATGGGCGACGGCAGAATCAATCAGCCCCAGCATTTT. Its protein product is CASSLMGDGRINQPQHF. V gene TRBV7-9 combines with J gene TRBJ1-5; no reliable D call. The V gene lost 2 bases and the J gene lost 3 bases, with 17 bases spanning the gap. This CDR3 region has 17 residues. The germline V gene has CDR1 SEHNR and CDR2 FQNEAQ (reference sequence).

The chain carries TRBV2 and TRBJ2-3, with a tentative D call TRBD2 (7 bases). The CDR3 runs 14 residues. CDR1 SNHLY and CDR2 FYNNEI come from the germline V gene. The germline V and J ends were trimmed by 9 bases and 3 bases, with 16 bases remaining between them. Written as DNA, the CDR3 is TGTGCCAGTGGGGGGGCAGGGCCGACAGATACGCAGTATTTT. The encoded protein is CASGGAGPTDTQYF.

The chain joins TRBV9 to TRBJ1-6, with TRBD1 as a possible D gene (6 bases). From germline, CDR1 is SGDLS and CDR2 YYNGEE. V lost 2 bases, J lost 9 bases, and 12 bases lay in between. The length of the CDR3 is 14 residues. The CDR3 loop reads CASSVTQGRSPLHF. The CDR3 DNA reads as TGTGCCAGCAGCGTTACACAGGGTCGTTCACCCCTCCACTTT.

The chain couples TRBV10-3 to TRBJ2-1; 11 nucleotides match TRBD2. CDR3 size: 17 residues. Trimming removed 0 bases from V and 7 bases from J; junction bases left unmatched: 8. Germline V gives CDR1 ENHRY, CDR2 SYGVKD. DNA for the CDR3: TGTGCCATCAGTGAGTCGATTAGCGGGGGGGCCCAGAATGAGCAGTTCTTC. Its translation is CAISESISGGAQNEQFF.

This chain's CDR3 is CSVGENTEAFF. The CDR3, as DNA: TGCAGCGTTGGCGAGAACACTGAAGCTTTCTTT. This rearrangement joins TRBV29-1 to TRBJ1-1; D gene unclear. V lost 4 bases and J 1 base, leaving 4 bases between the germline ends. CDR3 length: 11 amino acids. From germline, CDR1 is SQVTM and CDR2 ANQGSEA.

This clone came up many times. The chain links TRBV7-9 to TRBJ1-1; 8 bases match TRBD1. Germline CDR1 and CDR2: SEHNR and FQNEAQ (reference sequence). V trimming: 3 bases; J trimming: 0 bases; junction bases outside the gene matches: 3. The CDR3 contains 15 residues. The CDR3 sequence is CASSFGQGVNTEAFF. CDR3 DNA sequence: TGTGCCAGCAGCTTCGGACAGGGAGTGAACACTGAAGCTTTCTTT.

This chain uses TRBV18 with TRBJ2-2; possibly TRBD1 for D (5 bases). This CDR3 has 14 amino acids. The ends were cut back, 5 bases at V and 2 bases at J, with 9 bases in the middle. Germline assignment: CDR1 KGHSH and CDR2 LQKENI. The CDR3 region is CASSRGSNTGELFF. For the CDR3, the DNA is TGTGCCAGCTCAAGGGGTTCCAACACCGGGGAGCTGTTTTTT.

The chain recombines TRBV6-1 with TRBJ2-1, with 8 bases aligning to TRBD1. With 5 bases clipped from V and 7 bases from J, the junction kept 10 bases outside the gene matches. CDR1 MNHNS and CDR2 SASEGT come from the germline V gene. There are 15 residues in the CDR3. The CDR3 loop is CASSHGGQGANEQFF. CDR3 nucleotide sequence: TGTGCCAGCAGTCATGGGGGGCAGGGGGCAAATGAGCAGTTCTTC.

The V and J genes are TRBV7-9 and TRBJ1-1; D gene uncertain. Germline CDR1 reads SEHNR; CDR2 reads FQNEAQ (reference sequence). V lost 10 bases to trimming and J lost 3 bases, with 6 bases between them. CDR3 size: 10 residues. CDR3 bases: TGTGCCACGACTTACACTGAAGCTTTCTTT. Translating gives CATTYTEAFF.

Concerning this clone: The junction departs from germline at one end; a sequencing error may be responsible. The gene calls are TRBV7-9 and TRBJ2-7; 9 bases agree with TRBD1. CDR3 length: 13 amino acids. CDR1 and CDR2 (germline): SEHNR, FQNEAQ (reference sequence). In nucleotides, the CDR3 is TGTTCCAGCAGCGCTGGACAGGGGCACGAGCAGTACTTC. Encoded protein: CSSSAGQGHEQYF. The full variable domain, with the rest looked up from reference TRBV7-9 and TRBJ2-7, is DTGVSQNPRHKITKRGQNVTFRCDPISEHNRLYWYRQTLGQGPEFLTYFQNEAQLEKSRLLSDRFSAERPKGSFSTLEIQRTEQGDSAMYLCSSSAGQGHEQYFGPGTRLTVT.

J is TRBJ2-2 and V is TRBV11-1, with D perhaps matching TRBD1 (5 bases). The CDR3 length is 15 residues. The V gene lost 1 base and the J gene lost 4 bases, with 10 bases spanning the gap. The germline V gene encodes CDR1 SGHAT and CDR2 FQDESV (reference sequence). The DNA of the CDR3 is TGTGCCAGCAGCTTAGGCAGGGTAGGCACCGGGGAGCTGTTTTTT. Protein sequence: CASSLGRVGTGELFF.

Here the CDR3 DNA reads TGTGCCAGCAGCACGGGGTGGGATGAGCAGTTCTTC. Translating it yields CASSTGWDEQFF. The rearrangement joins TRBV7-9 to TRBJ2-1; D possibly corresponds to TRBD2 (5 bases). This CDR3 has 12 residues. CDR1 is SEHNR and CDR2 is FQNEAQ in the germline V gene (reference sequence). With 5 bases removed from V and 8 bases from J, the gap between germline ends came to 10 bases.

V gene TRBV11-2 combines with J gene TRBJ2-5; D perhaps matches TRBD1 (6 bases). With 1 base removed from V and 4 bases from J, the gap between germline ends came to 13 bases. Germline V lookup: CDR1 SGHAT, CDR2 FQNNGV. The CDR3 is 15 residues long. This chain's CDR3 is CASSLGGVGAETQYF. The CDR3 DNA is TGTGCCAGCAGCTTAGGAGGGGTGGGGGCAGAGACCCAGTACTTC.